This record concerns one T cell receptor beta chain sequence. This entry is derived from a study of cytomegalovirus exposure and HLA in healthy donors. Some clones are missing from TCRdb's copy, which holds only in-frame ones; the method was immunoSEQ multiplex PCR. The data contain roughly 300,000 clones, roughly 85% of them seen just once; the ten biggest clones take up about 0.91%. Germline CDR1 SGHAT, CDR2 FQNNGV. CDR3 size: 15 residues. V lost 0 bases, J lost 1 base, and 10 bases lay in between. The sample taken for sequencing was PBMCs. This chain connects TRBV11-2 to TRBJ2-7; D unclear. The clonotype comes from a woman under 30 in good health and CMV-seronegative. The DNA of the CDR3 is TGTGCCAGCAGCTTAGAATTCGCAGGTTCCTACGAGCAGTACTTC. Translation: CASSLEFAGSYEQYF.